This T cell receptor (beta chain) comes out of a study of PD-1 blockade in classical Hodgkin lymphoma (TCRdb year 2020). About the investigation overall: Nivolumab dosing was 3 mg/kg intravenously every 2 weeks, continuing until either disease progression or unacceptable toxicity. The study used TCR beta sequencing and CyTOF to define a peripheral blood immune signature of response to PD-1 blockade in classical Hodgkin lymphoma.

For this chain, trimming is 2 bases at the V end and 8 bases at the J end, and the number of junction bases without a gene match is 9. Taken from the germline V gene, the CDR1 and CDR2 loops are SGHRS and YFSETQ. Its CDR3 holds 15 amino acids, cysteine through phenylalanine. The entry retains the CDR3 DNA only, 45 bases that are in frame from base 1. In the paper's terms, the time point label means: cycle 2 day 1 (C2D1) of nivolumab. Every trial patient had relapsed following autologous stem cell transplantation, and prior brentuximab vedotin exposure was what differed among cohorts A, B and C. The trial cohort included some 53 patients with relapsed/refractory classical Hodgkin lymphoma, and each patient had a best overall response of complete response, partial response or progressive disease. Single-agent nivolumab was administered to trial patients in the multi-cohort phase II CheckMate 205 trial. An independent review committee assessed best overall response by applying the 2007 International Working Group response criteria. Trial PBMCs were collected just before the start of nivolumab (C1D1) and during therapy at cycle 2 day 1 and cycle 4 day 1. Peripheral blood was collected in 8 mL Vacutainer Cell Preparation Tubes, from which PBMCs were isolated by centrifugation and then cryopreserved.

The full study reports these points: Baseline diversity similar to that of newly diagnosed patients was observed in trial patients achieving complete response, whereas significantly lower diversity was observed in partial responders and progressors. Lower diversity was seen in patients whose nivolumab began less than 1 year after ASCT, and these patients were left out of later analyses so that immune reconstitution would not confound the results. Only a single clinical trial cohort was studied, and what caused the repertoire differences, possibly disease activity or prior therapy, remained undefined. CD4+ but not CD8+ TCR diversity rose significantly by C4D1 (p=0.0027 vs p=0.16), most apparent in complete responders (p=0.02). Newly diagnosed patients were reported to have lower baseline TCR diversity than healthy donors, and relapsed/refractory patients were reported to have lower baseline TCR diversity still.

The Qiagen DNeasy kit was used to extract genomic DNA from unsorted PBMCs and from the negatively selected CD4+ and CD8+ fractions. Using primers that anneal to V and J segments, immunoSEQ multiplex PCR amplified the TCR beta CDR3 regions. A synthetic immune receptor repertoire was used to minimize amplification bias, and any residual bias was removed computationally once sequencing was done. Per the source publication's procedure: Custom Python scripts were used to quantify repertoire diversity as the Shannon entropy index. Unsorted, CD4+ and CD8+ repertoires were examined separately, except in combined analyses, for which CD4+ and CD8+ sequences were merged in silico. Clonal expansion was defined as a frequency increase of at least 2-fold after treatment compared with C1D1, and clones undetected at baseline were assigned a pseudocount of 0.5. Clones with 0 or 1 copy at C1D1 were classified as singleton clones, and clones with 2 or more copies were classified as non-singleton clones. By matching protein sequences in sorted samples from the same patient, clones expanded in unsorted samples were annotated as CD4+, CD8+ or unknown. Wilcoxon tests were applied to paired samples to test diversity changes from C1D1 to C4D1. TCRdb carries this immuneACCESS record with in-frame sequences only. Its versions omit some clonotypes, under half of them owing to an unresolved V gene in the studies checked, with the rest unexplained. The V and J calls and the clone size are those of that table, but D and trimming were determined from the DNA. This sample comprises about 15,000 clones, over 70% of them detected only once. The ten top clones hold 20% to 25% of the sample.

A remark on this clone: Its antigen is not yet known. No clone much larger than this one lies a single base away; base qualities are absent.

This material consisted of peripheral blood mononuclear cells (PBMCs), taken before the second cycle of nivolumab. The sequence joins TRBV5-1 to TRBJ1-4, and TRBD1 matches 7 of the central bases. The origin of this receptor is a human donor with classical Hodgkin lymphoma. Here the CDR3 is given as CASSLGGQWNEKLFF. The bases are TGCGCCAGCAGCTTAGGGGGACAGTGGAACGAAAAACTGTTTTTT.